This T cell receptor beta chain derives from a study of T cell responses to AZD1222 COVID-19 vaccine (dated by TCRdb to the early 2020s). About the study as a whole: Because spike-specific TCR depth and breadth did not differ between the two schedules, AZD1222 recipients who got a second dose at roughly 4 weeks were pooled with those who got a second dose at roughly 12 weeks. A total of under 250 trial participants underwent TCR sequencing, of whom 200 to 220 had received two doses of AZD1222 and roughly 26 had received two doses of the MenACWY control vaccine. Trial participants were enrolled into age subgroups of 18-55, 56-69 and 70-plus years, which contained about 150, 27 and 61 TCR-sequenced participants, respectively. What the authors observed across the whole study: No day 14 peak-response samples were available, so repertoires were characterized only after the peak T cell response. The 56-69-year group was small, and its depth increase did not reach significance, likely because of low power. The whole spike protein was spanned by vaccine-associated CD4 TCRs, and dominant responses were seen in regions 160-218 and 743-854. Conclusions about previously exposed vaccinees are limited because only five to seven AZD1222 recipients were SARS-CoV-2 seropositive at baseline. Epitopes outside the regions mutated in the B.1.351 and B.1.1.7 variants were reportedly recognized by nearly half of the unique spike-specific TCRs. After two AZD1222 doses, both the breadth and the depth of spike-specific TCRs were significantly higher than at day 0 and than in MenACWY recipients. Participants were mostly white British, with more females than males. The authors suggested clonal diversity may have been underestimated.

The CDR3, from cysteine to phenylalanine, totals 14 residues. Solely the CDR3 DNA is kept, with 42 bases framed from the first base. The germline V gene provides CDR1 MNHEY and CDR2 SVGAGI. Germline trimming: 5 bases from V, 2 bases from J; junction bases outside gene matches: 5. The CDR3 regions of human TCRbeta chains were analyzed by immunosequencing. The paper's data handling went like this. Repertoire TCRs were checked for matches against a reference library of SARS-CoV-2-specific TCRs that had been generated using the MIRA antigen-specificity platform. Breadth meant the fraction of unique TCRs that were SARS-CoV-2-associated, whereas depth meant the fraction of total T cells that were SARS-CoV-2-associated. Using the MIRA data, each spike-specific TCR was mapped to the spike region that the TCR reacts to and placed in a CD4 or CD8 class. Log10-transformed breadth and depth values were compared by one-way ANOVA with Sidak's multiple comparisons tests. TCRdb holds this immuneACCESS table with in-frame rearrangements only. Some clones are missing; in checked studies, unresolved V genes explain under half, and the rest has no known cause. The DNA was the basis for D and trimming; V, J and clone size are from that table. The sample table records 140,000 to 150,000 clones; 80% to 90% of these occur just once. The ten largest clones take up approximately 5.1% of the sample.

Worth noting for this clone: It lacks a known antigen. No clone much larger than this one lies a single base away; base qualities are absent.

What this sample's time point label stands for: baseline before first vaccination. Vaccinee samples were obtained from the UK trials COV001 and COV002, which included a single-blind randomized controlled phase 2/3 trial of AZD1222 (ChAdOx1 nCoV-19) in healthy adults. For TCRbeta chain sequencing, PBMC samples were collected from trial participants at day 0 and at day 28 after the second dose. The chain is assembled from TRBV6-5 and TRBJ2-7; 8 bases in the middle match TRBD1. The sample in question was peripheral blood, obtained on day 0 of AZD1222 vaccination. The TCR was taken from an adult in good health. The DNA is TGTGCCAGCAGTACAGGACAGGGTCCCTACGAGCAGTACTTC. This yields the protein CASSTGQGPYEQYF.